This T cell receptor beta chain is drawn from a study of blood T cell repertoires in COVID-19. Assay used: immunoSEQ multiplex PCR; TCRdb lists only in-frame clones, some missing. In the table there are 80,000 to 100,000 clones, about nine tenths of which are singletons. Germline V CDR1 and CDR2: SGHKS, YYEKEE (reference sequence). This CDR3 region has 16 residues. V trimming: 3 bases; J trimming: 2 bases; junction bases outside the gene matches: 4. This TCR derives from a human donor with active COVID-19. The donor label of this sample is uncertain. The specimen was peripheral blood. The chain combines TRBV5-5 with TRBJ1-4, with 10 bases aligning to TRBD1. In DNA, the CDR3 is TGTGCCAGCAGCTGGGGACAGGGGATTACTAATGAAAAACTGTTTTTT. Translation gives CASSWGQGITNEKLFF. Full variable domain (outside the CDR3, taken from reference TRBV5-5 and TRBJ1-4): DAGVTQSPTHLIKTRGQQVTLRCSPISGHKSVSWYQQVLGQGPQFIFQYYEKEERGRGNFPDRFSARQFPNYSSELNVNALLLGDSALYLCASSWGQGITNEKLFFGSGTQLSVL.